The sequence of this T cell receptor (beta chain) was determined in a study of T cell repertoires in cytomegalovirus infection. TCRdb redid the calling of the reads with MiXCR, one entry per CDR3 protein. The data show hundreds of thousands of distinct CDR3 sequences, approximately 31% seen once. The CDR3 is 14 amino acids. Germline assignment: CDR1 LGHNT and CDR2 FRNRAP. V was clipped by 7 bases and J by 0 bases, with 11 bases between them. On this clonotype: The antigen is not known.

The chain combines TRBV12-5 with TRBJ2-3; TRBD1 might be the D (6 bases). This specimen was cultured CD8+ T cells from PBMCs, taken from culture after CMV antigen stimulation. The receptor was isolated from a human donor in good health (CMV status not recorded). Some clones in this sample may be carry-over from other donors' samples. CDR3 protein: CASALGASTDTQYF. The CDR3 DNA follows: TGTGCTAGTGCCCTGGGGGCCAGCACAGATACGCAGTATTTT.